This is a list of T cell receptor beta chains from one sample in a study. TCRdb reanalysed the 5' RACE reads using MiXCR and keeps one entry per CDR3 protein. This sample has 40,000 to 65,000 distinct CDR3 sequences; roughly 22% occur once, and the top ten carry about 3%. Sequenced sample: tumor-infiltrating naive CD4+ T cells sorted from the breast tumor. These receptor sequences come from a female donor with breast cancer. Each CDR3 is given with its conserved first and last residue. D genes are given only for firm matches. Expanded clones are given a class, and other clones once, few, many or no size at all.

DNA,CDR3,size,V,D,J
TGTGCCAGCAGCTTAGTGAGGGTAATGCTTAGCAATCAGCCCCAGCATTTT,CASSLVRVMLSNQPQHF,.,TRBV7-8,.,TRBJ1-5
TGTGCCAACAGTGATTGGAGGACAGGTCGGTCCCATGAGCAGTTCTTC,CANSDWRTGRSHEQFF,.,TRBV24-1,TRBD1,TRBJ2-1
TGTGCCAGCAGCTTAGCTAGATGGCCGAGTCCCCCCATGTACTTC,CASSLARWPSPPMYF,.,TRBV7-6,.,TRBJ2-7
TGTGCCACCAGCAGACCTGGGGGACGAAGCAATCAGCCCCAGCATTTT,CATSRPGGRSNQPQHF,many,TRBV15,.,TRBJ1-5
TGTGCCAGAAGCTTTGGACTGGCGGGACAAGATACGCAGTATTTT,CARSFGLAGQDTQYF,.,TRBV11-2,.,TRBJ2-3
TGTGCCGGACGGACTAGCGGGGCCTACGAGCAGTACTTC,CAGRTSGAYEQYF,.,TRBV6-2/TRBV6-3,TRBD2,TRBJ2-7
TGCGCCAGCAGCACCTTCGGGCTCTCTGGAAACACCATATATTTT,CASSTFGLSGNTIYF,.,TRBV4-1,.,TRBJ1-3
TGTGCCAGCAGTCTGGGGGTTTATACAGATACGCAGTATTTT,CASSLGVYTDTQYF,.,TRBV27,.,TRBJ2-3
TGTGCCAGCTCACCACAGAGCGGAGCGTACTACGAGCAGTACTTC,CASSPQSGAYYEQYF,.,TRBV18,.,TRBJ2-7
TGTGCCAGCAGCCAAGTGGGACCCTCCGACGAGCAGTACTTC,CASSQVGPSDEQYF,.,TRBV3-1,.,TRBJ2-7
TGTGCCAGCAGCTTATCTCCGGGAGGAGTGGCTTACAATGAGCAGTTCTTC,CASSLSPGGVAYNEQFF,few,TRBV7-3,TRBD2,TRBJ2-1
TGTGCCAGCAGCTTAGGACATTTCACCGGGGAGCTGTTTTTT,CASSLGHFTGELFF,few,TRBV7-6,.,TRBJ2-2
TGTGCCATCAGCGACAGGGGATCTGGAAACACCATATATTTT,CAISDRGSGNTIYF,few,TRBV10-3,TRBD1,TRBJ1-3
TGTGCCAGCAGCACCTCCTCCTATGGCTACACCTTC,CASSTSSYGYTF,.,TRBV6-5,.,TRBJ1-2
TGTGCCAGCCGCGGACTAGCGGGAGTTGTAGGTGCCAAAAACATTCAGTACTTC,CASRGLAGVVGAKNIQYF,.,TRBV27,TRBD2,TRBJ2-4
TGCAGTGCCCACAGGGCTAATGAAAAACTGTTTTTT,CSAHRANEKLFF,few,TRBV20-1,.,TRBJ1-4
TGCGCCAGCAGCTTCCTGGATGGATCTGAGCAGTACTTC,CASSFLDGSEQYF,few,TRBV5-1,.,TRBJ2-7